The rows below give T cell receptor beta chains drawn from one sample of a study of T cell responses to AZD1222 COVID-19 vaccine. Sequencing used immunoSEQ multiplex PCR; TCRdb keeps in-frame clones, though not all of them. This table has 110,000 to 150,000 clones, over 90% appearing once. Sequenced here: peripheral blood, sampled on day 0 of MenACWY control vaccination. All receptors derive from an adult in good health. CDR3s include the opening cysteine and the closing phenylalanine or tryptophan. A D gene is named only where the DNA matches it firmly. Expanded clones get a size class; other rows say once, few or many, or leave the size out.

d_gene | abundance | j_gene | v_gene | CDR3aa | CDR3nt
- | - | TRBJ1-3 | TRBV5-6 | CASSNTGSSGNTIYF | TGTGCCAGCAGCAATACAGGGAGCTCTGGAAACACCATATATTTT
- | - | TRBJ1-1 | TRBV5-4 | CASSLEQGGEAFF | TGTGCCAGCAGCTTGGAACAGGGCGGTGAAGCTTTCTTT
- | - | TRBJ1-1 | TRBV6-2/TRBV6-3 | CASSYTENTEAFF | TGTGCCAGCAGTTACACAGAGAACACTGAAGCTTTCTTT
- | - | TRBJ2-3 | TRBV9 | CASSPQVADTQYF | TGTGCCAGCAGCCCCCAGGTAGCAGATACGCAGTATTTT
TRBD2 | - | TRBJ2-3 | TRBV7-9 | CASRASGRAGDTQYF | TGTGCCAGCAGGGCAAGCGGGAGGGCGGGAGATACGCAGTATTTT
- | once | TRBJ1-5 | TRBV5-1 | CASSLSGASNQPQHF | TGCGCCAGCAGCTTGTCTGGGGCAAGCAATCAGCCCCAGCATTTT
- | - | TRBJ1-2 | TRBV29-1 | CSATAFGYGYTF | TGCAGCGCGACGGCGTTTGGCTATGGCTACACCTTC
TRBD1 | - | TRBJ2-1 | TRBV5-8 | CASSTYPTGGHNEQFF | TGTGCCAGCAGCACTTACCCGACAGGGGGCCACAATGAGCAGTTCTTC
- | - | TRBJ2-2 | TRBV9 | CASGLRDTGELFF | TGTGCCAGCGGACTCAGAGACACCGGGGAGCTGTTTTTT
- | - | TRBJ1-1 | TRBV11-1 | CASSLAWGRPNTEAFF | TGTGCCAGCAGCTTAGCATGGGGGCGGCCGAACACTGAAGCTTTCTTT
TRBD1 | - | TRBJ1-5 | TRBV6-6 | CASSYKTGNGQPQHF | TGTGCCAGCAGTTACAAGACAGGGAACGGACAGCCCCAGCATTTT
- | - | TRBJ1-2 | TRBV12-3/TRBV12-4 | CASSFGNYGYTF | TGTGCCAGCAGTTTTGGAAACTATGGCTACACCTTC
TRBD1 | - | TRBJ2-1 | TRBV5-4 | CASSFRGRMWREQFF | TGTGCCAGCAGCTTTAGGGGGCGAATGTGGCGTGAGCAGTTCTTC
- | - | TRBJ2-1 | TRBV5-6 | CASSFTRLTYNEQFF | TGTGCCAGCAGCTTTACTCGCTTAACCTACAATGAGCAGTTCTTC
TRBD1 | - | TRBJ1-6 | TRBV5-4 | CASSDRGTNSPLHF | TGTGCCAGCAGCGACAGGGGGACCAATTCACCCCTCCACTTT
- | - | TRBJ1-5 | TRBV6-5 | CASSLNRNQPQHF | TGTGCCAGCAGCCTCAACAGAAATCAGCCCCAGCATTTT
- | - | TRBJ1-3 | TRBV18 | CASSPLRSGEESGNTIYF | TGTGCCAGCTCACCATTGAGGTCGGGGGAAGAATCTGGAAACACCATATATTTT
- | - | TRBJ1-2 | TRBV18 | CASSPRARADGYTF | TGTGCCAGCTCACCACGTGCTAGGGCGGATGGCTACACCTTC
- | - | TRBJ2-7 | TRBV4-1 | CASSPRTGILYEQYF | TGCGCCAGCAGCCCCCGGACCGGGATCCTTTACGAGCAGTACTTC
- | - | TRBJ2-1 | TRBV5-1 | CASSLGLVSYNEQFF | TGCGCCAGCAGCTTAGGGCTAGTGTCCTACAATGAGCAGTTCTTC
TRBD2 | - | TRBJ2-1 | TRBV4-2 | CASSQESGTKQFF | TGTGCCAGCAGCCAAGAGTCCGGGACTAAGCAGTTCTTC
- | - | TRBJ2-1 | TRBV7-9 | CASSLGYNEQFF | TGTGCCAGCAGCTTAGGTTACAATGAGCAGTTCTTC
TRBD2 | - | TRBJ2-1 | TRBV19 | CASSNLAGSVGEQFF | TGTGCCAGTAGTAACCTAGCGGGTTCTGTTGGTGAGCAGTTCTTC
- | - | TRBJ1-2 | TRBV28 | CASTTRPSYGYTF | TGTGCCAGCACCACAAGGCCGAGCTATGGCTACACCTTC
TRBD1 | once | TRBJ1-1 | TRBV7-9 | CASSLYPGGSTEAFF | TGTGCCAGCAGCTTATACCCAGGGGGCAGTACTGAAGCTTTCTTT
TRBD1 | - | TRBJ2-5 | TRBV2 | CASSFSPTGLQETQYF | TGTGCCAGCAGTTTCTCCCCGACAGGGCTCCAAGAGACCCAGTACTTC
- | - | TRBJ1-1 | TRBV9 | CASRPKSGSTEAFF | TGTGCCAGCAGACCGAAAAGCGGGAGCACTGAAGCTTTCTTT
- | - | TRBJ1-6 | TRBV11-1 | CATQAVRNSPLHF | TGTGCCACCCAGGCTGTGAGGAATTCACCCCTCCACTTT
TRBD1 | - | TRBJ1-1 | TRBV2 | CASSPDRATEAFF | TGTGCCAGCAGCCCGGACAGGGCCACTGAAGCTTTCTTT
TRBD2 | once | TRBJ2-1 | TRBV10-3 | CAISGTSGSSYNEQFF | TGTGCCATTTCCGGGACTAGCGGGAGTTCCTACAATGAGCAGTTCTTC
- | - | TRBJ1-2 | TRBV6-5 | CATVSPGEGGYTF | TGTGCCACCGTATCTCCCGGGGAGGGTGGCTACACCTTC
- | once | TRBJ1-5 | TRBV28 | CASSSGFRGNQPQHF | TGTGCCAGCAGCTCAGGATTCAGGGGCAATCAGCCCCAGCATTTT
- | - | TRBJ2-5 | TRBV6-5 | CASSTGYQETQYF | TGTGCCAGCAGTACAGGGTACCAAGAGACCCAGTACTTC
- | - | TRBJ2-7 | TRBV7-2 | CASSLAGDYEQYF | TGTGCCAGCAGCTTAGCGGGAGACTACGAGCAGTACTTC
- | - | TRBJ1-1 | TRBV5-1 | CASNKGMNTEAFF | TGCGCCAGCAACAAAGGAATGAACACTGAAGCTTTCTTT
- | - | TRBJ2-7 | TRBV19 | CASSMDSDYEQYF | TGTGCCAGTAGTATGGATTCCGACTACGAGCAGTACTTC
- | - | TRBJ2-7 | TRBV7-2 | CASSARVTYEQYF | TGTGCCAGCAGCGCTAGGGTGACCTACGAGCAGTACTTC
TRBD1 | once | TRBJ2-2 | TRBV11-3 | CASSWDRGRSGELFF | TGTGCCAGCAGCTGGGACAGGGGTCGATCCGGGGAGCTGTTTTTT
TRBD1 | - | TRBJ1-3 | TRBV4-1 | CASSQHPDRGLSGNTIYF | TGCGCCAGCAGCCAACACCCGGACAGGGGGCTCTCTGGAAACACCATATATTTT
TRBD1 | - | TRBJ1-1 | TRBV19 | CASSPGTANTEAFF | TGTGCCAGTAGTCCGGGGACAGCGAACACTGAAGCTTTCTTT